This record looks at one T cell receptor beta chain sequence and its context. These data originate in a study of cytomegalovirus exposure and HLA in healthy donors. 60 Vbeta and 13 Jbeta primers were used in PCR. Some clones are missing from TCRdb's copy, which holds only in-frame ones; the method was immunoSEQ multiplex PCR. Here the sample spans approximately 160,000 clones, approximately 72% being singletons. The sequencing sample was made of PBMCs. The source of this sequence is a man between 18 and 35 years old in good health and CMV-seronegative.

The CDR3 sequence: CASSVTGGPYNEQFF. The CDR3 DNA reads TGTGCCAGCAGCGTGACAGGGGGCCCCTACAATGAGCAGTTCTTC. This chain links TRBV7-8 with TRBJ2-1; 10 bases are a match to TRBD1. The CDR3 spans 15 residues. Germline V gene data show CDR1 as SGHVS and CDR2 as FQNEAQ. V was pared by 5 bases and J by 2 bases, with 3 bases of the junction left unmatched.